A selection of T cell receptor beta chains follows, all from one sample in a study of metastatic and nonmetastatic thyroid tumors. TCRdb re-called clones via MiXCR from the PCR reads. The sample yields 85,000 to 95,000 clones, 14% to 15% seen once. The sequenced sample consisted of blood. Source of these receptors: a female donor with papillary thyroid cancer or a benign thyroid nodule (not recorded which). Some clones in this sample may be carry-over from other donors' samples. The conserved cysteine and the conserved F or W are not part of the CDR3 here. Clone size is stated in some rows and not others, as once, few, many or a class when expanded.

clone size,J gene,V gene,CDR3 protein
many,TRBJ2-1,TRBV11-2,ASSLRTSGGPDEQF
many,TRBJ2-2,TRBV5-1,ASSPAGGSGELF
.,TRBJ2-3,TRBV19,ASQDPQRSDTQY
many,TRBJ2-2,TRBV7-8,ASSTSPDLNTGELF
few,TRBJ1-2,TRBV28,ASSLLTGGKNNYGYT
many,TRBJ1-3,TRBV19,ASRTGNSGNTIY
few,TRBJ2-1,TRBV25-1,ASSDWIAGRNGQF
many,TRBJ1-1,TRBV30,AWRPLLDLNTEAF
few,TRBJ1-1,TRBV28,SSRMNTEAF
many,TRBJ1-5,TRBV19,ASSHQGRASNQPQH
many,TRBJ2-1,TRBV5-4,ASSLANEQF
many,TRBJ1-4,TRBV5-1,ASSLTGRGSEKLF
many,TRBJ1-3,TRBV28,ASSLPLAGAGNTIY
many,TRBJ2-2,TRBV28,ASTPPGAGGPGELF
many,TRBJ2-7,TRBV6-5,ASSYGEVSYEQY
many,TRBJ2-3,TRBV28,ASSLGSDTQY
.,TRBJ2-1,TRBV5-1,ASSLGCGGGNEQF
.,TRBJ2-7,TRBV12-3/TRBV12-4,ASSFRDGGYDQY
few,TRBJ2-4,TRBV7-2,ASSLGDRPW
.,TRBJ2-2,TRBV6-1,ASRADVRRGTGEMF
few,TRBJ2-2,TRBV2,ASSSSDANTGELF
many,TRBJ2-5,TRBV28,ASSPDRGRWLETQY
many,TRBJ1-6,TRBV6-2/TRBV6-3,ASSLDMKAYNSPLH
many,TRBJ2-1,TRBV28,ASFSEGPYNEQF
.,TRBJ2-3,TRBV4-1,ASSQVGGGDTQY
many,TRBJ1-2,TRBV2,AATKRQRSNYGYT
many,TRBJ2-5,TRBV3-1,ASSQDRTYQETQY
many,TRBJ2-2,TRBV6-1,ASRGWDTGELF
many,TRBJ1-5,TRBV28,ASSLMPRGRMGGDNQPQH
many,TRBJ2-7,TRBV5-1,ASSPTGTASYEQY
many,TRBJ1-5,TRBV28,ASTPTEGGNQPQH
many,TRBJ1-4,TRBV27,ASSPRRGGSTNEKLF
many,TRBJ2-7,TRBV29-1,SVATPDSQLNEQY
.,TRBJ2-7,TRBV6-1,ASTVEAGSSYEQY
.,TRBJ1-2,TRBV18,ASSPPAWYGYT
many,TRBJ2-5,TRBV5-1,ASSLGLAGGQETQY
many,TRBJ2-5,TRBV5-1,ASSFGQGGTQY
many,TRBJ2-3,TRBV15,ATSRDSLTDTQY
many,TRBJ1-1,TRBV28,ASSVDQQNTEAF
many,TRBJ2-7,TRBV15,ATSRDPGDEQY
many,TRBJ1-3,TRBV6-1,ASSRSTTGNTIY
many,TRBJ1-6,TRBV27,ASSLLQGMGKNSPLH
many,TRBJ1-5,TRBV28,ATEDRGYQPQH
many,TRBJ1-3,TRBV10-3,AIGRGDRGSGGNTIY
many,TRBJ2-7,TRBV28,ASSSVSGGYEQY